This TCR beta chain was recorded in a study of blood T cell repertoires in COVID-19. Study-wide background: In each case, the material was cDNA or gDNA derived from T cells, B-cell-depleted T cells, or PBMCs.

Trimming cost V 4 bases and J 7 bases; bases outside gene matches: 6. Germline loops: CDR1 LNHDA, CDR2 SQIVND (reference sequence). This CDR3 is built from 15 residues. TCRdb keeps only in-frame clones here, not all; method: immunoSEQ multiplex PCR. The table shows approximately 170,000 clones, with approximately 91% occurring only once. This chain links TRBV19 with TRBJ1-5; 11 positions agree with TRBD1. The source of this sequence is a man in his late teens or twenties with COVID-19, enrolled during active disease. Specimen: peripheral blood. The CDR3 DNA follows: TGTGCCAGTAGTACAGGGGGACAGGGGGGGCAGCCCCAGCATTTT. It yields the protein CASSTGGQGGQPQHF.